These 10 T cell receptor beta chains were all obtained from the same sample, sequenced in a study of blood T cell repertoires in COVID-19. Data came from immunoSEQ multiplex PCR; TCRdb stores just in-frame clones and leaves some out. The sample carries 300,000 to 450,000 clones, approximately 89% recorded once. The sample was peripheral blood. These receptors were taken from a woman in her sixties with COVID-19, enrolled during active disease.

The chain joins TRBV19 to TRBJ1-2; D not certain. V was pared by 3 bases and J by 4 bases, with 9 bases between. The CDR3 runs 13 residues. The germline CDR1 and CDR2 sequences are LNHDA and SQIVND (reference sequence). CDR3 nucleotide sequence: TGTGCCAGTAGTATGGTGGCAGTCTATGGCTACACCTTC. This codes for CASSMVAVYGYTF.

The genes are TRBV28 and TRBJ2-7; possible D gene TRBD1, 5 bases. The germline V gene has CDR1 MDHEN and CDR2 SYDVKM. CDR3 length: 14 amino acids. Trimming took 8 bases from V and 4 from J, leaving 18 bases between them. The DNA of the CDR3 is TGTGCCAGCCGCCCCCTCTCAGGGCCGTACGAGCAGTACTTC. It codes for CASRPLSGPYEQYF.

The rearrangement links TRBV2 to TRBJ1-1; D is perhaps TRBD1 (5 bases). Germline CDR1 SNHLY, CDR2 FYNNEI. The CDR3 sequence is 13 residues long. Trimming pared 3 bases from V and 8 bases from J, leaving 13 bases between. CDR3 sequence (DNA): TGTGCCAGCAGTGAGGGCAGGGCGGGGGAAGCTTTCTTT. Protein product: CASSEGRAGEAFF.

The CDR3 bases are TGTGCCAGCAGCCTACTACAGGGTGAGCAGTACTTC. Its translation: CASSLLQGEQYF. The chain couples TRBV28 to TRBJ2-7, with D perhaps matching TRBD1 (6 bases). V lost 6 bases to trimming and J lost 7 bases, with 13 bases between them. Looked up from germline, CDR1 is MDHEN and CDR2 is SYDVKM. This CDR3 has 12 amino acids. Combining the CDR3 with reference TRBV28 and TRBJ2-7 gives the whole variable domain DVKVTQSSRYLVKRTGEKVFLECVQDMDHENMFWYRQDPGLGLRLIYFSYDVKMKEKGDIPEGYSVSREKKERFSLILESASTNQTSMYLCASSLLQGEQYFGPGTRLTVT.

The gene calls are TRBV19 and TRBJ1-1; possible D gene TRBD1, 5 bases. The germline CDR1 and CDR2 sequences are LNHDA and SQIVND (reference sequence). The CDR3 sequence is 13 residues long. Deletions cut 4 bases from V and 7 bases from J, with 13 bases between. The CDR3 DNA reads TGTGCCAGTAGTAGGAAGGAGGGGAGTGAAGCTTTCTTT. Translating gives CASSRKEGSEAFF.

J is TRBJ1-1 and V is TRBV18, with 8 bases matching TRBD1. The CDR3 runs 13 residues. Germline V gene lookup returns CDR1 KGHSH and CDR2 LQKENI. The V gene end was trimmed by 6 bases and the J gene end by 6 bases; junction bases not matched to a gene: 6. The CDR3: CASSPGTGAEAFF. CDR3 in DNA: TGTGCCAGCTCTCCCGGGACAGGCGCTGAAGCTTTCTTT. The whole variable domain, remainder taken from reference TRBV18 and TRBJ1-1, is NAGVMQNPRHLVRRRGQEARLRCSPMKGHSHVYWYRQLPEEGLKFMVYLQKENIIDESGMPKERFSAEFPKEGPSILRIQQVVRGDSAAYFCASSPGTGAEAFFGQGTRLTVV.

The chain employs TRBV5-1 and TRBJ1-4; unclear D gene. CDR1 is SGHRS and CDR2 is YFSETQ in the germline V gene. The V end lost 1 base, the J end lost 1 base, and 5 bases lay between the germline ends. There are 14 residues in the CDR3. The CDR3 DNA follows: TGCGCCAGCAGCTTGCGCGGAACTAATGAAAAACTGTTTTTT. Its translation: CASSLRGTNEKLFF.

V usage is TRBV27 and J usage is TRBJ2-7, with TRBD1 identical over 7 bases. The J segment lost 7 bases and the V segment lost 6 bases, leaving 9 bases of the junction unmatched. This CDR3 has 13 amino acids. Germline assignment: CDR1 MNHEY and CDR2 SMNVEV (reference sequence). CDR3 residues: CASRPDRPREQYF. The CDR3 DNA reads as TGTGCCAGCAGACCGGACAGGCCTAGGGAGCAGTACTTC.

The chain uses TRBV7-3 and TRBJ2-1, with D maybe TRBD2 (6 bases). The germline CDR1 and CDR2 sequences are SGHTA and FQGTGA. This CDR3 has 14 residues. Trimming left V 3 bases short and J 8 bases short, with 14 bases between. The CDR3 DNA reads as TGTGCCAGCAGCTTGCGTGCGGGGATGGATGAGCAGTTCTTC. Protein product: CASSLRAGMDEQFF.

The chain couples TRBV10-1 to TRBJ1-2, with D perhaps TRBD1 (5 bases). The CDR3 is 13 residues long. Germline V gene sequence: CDR1 WNHNN, CDR2 SYGVQD (reference sequence). Trimming left V 3 bases short and J 4 bases short, with 9 bases between. The CDR3 DNA sequence: TGCGCCAGCAGTGACGGGCAGGGCTATGGCTACACCTTC. Its translation: CASSDGQGYGYTF.